The clone carrying this TCR beta chain was recorded many times. The antigen is unknown. Read coverage stops 3 residues before the CDR3 terminus; the germline J gene supplies the remainder. The data were obtained in a study of T cell clonality in common variable immunodeficiency. After removal of 4 bases from V and 3 bases from J, the junction contained 9 bases not matched to a gene. This CDR3 comprises 16 residues. Germline CDR1 is SNHLY and CDR2 is FYNNEI. Sequencing was performed with immunoSEQ multiplex PCR; in TCRdb, only in-frame clones are kept and a portion is missing. Altogether about 33,000 clones were found in the sample, and no singletons occur. Study-level points and caveats: In common variable immunodeficiency, TCR beta chains reportedly carried fewer deletions and N-nucleotide insertions. Patient heterogeneity in the CVID cohort limited correlations between repertoire features and clinical complications. Compared with healthy controls, CVID subjects showed increased TCRbeta clonality, mostly in about a third.

The TCR was taken from a human donor with common variable immunodeficiency. Sequencing was carried out using peripheral blood mononuclear cells. The rearrangement joins TRBV2 to TRBJ1-5; TRBD1 agrees at 7 bases. The CDR3 DNA, read in part, is TGTGCCAGCAGTGTCGAGGGGGCGGTAAACAATCAGCCC. Translated, it gives CASSVEGAVNNQP. The CDR3 reads in full as CASSVEGAVNNQPQHF.